This T cell receptor beta chain was documented in a study of T cell changes during pregnancy in multiple sclerosis. Profiling relied on immunoSEQ multiplex PCR, and the TCRdb table lists in-frame clones only, not all of them. Of about 28,000 clones listed, under 90% were seen once; the top ten hold roughly 0.5%. This TCR was sampled from a female donor in good health, enrolled as a control in a pregnancy study. The material was CD4+ T cells from peripheral blood mononuclear cells, obtained in the first trimester of pregnancy.

CDR3 coding DNA: TGTGCCAGCAGCGCTGGCGGGGGAGACAATGAGCAGTTCTTC. It yields the protein CASSAGGGDNEQFF. J is TRBJ2-1 and V is TRBV5-4; 7 bases align to TRBD2. Germline V gene sequence: CDR1 SGHNT, CDR2 YYREEE (reference sequence). With 4 bases clipped from V and 5 bases from J, the junction kept 6 bases outside the gene matches. This CDR3 region has 14 residues.